This T cell receptor (beta chain) was found in a study of graft-versus-host responses after intestinal transplantation (dated by TCRdb to 2020 to 2023). For the study in its entirety: The transplants that recipients got were multivisceral, liver-intestinal, or isolated intestinal. Every recipient was given anti-thymocyte globulin induction, then maintenance tacrolimus and steroids for about 3 years. Graft-versus-host and host-versus-graft alloreactive T cell clones were tracked in the graft, circulation and bone marrow after intestinal transplantation using bulk TCR-beta CDR3 sequencing. To identify alloreactive clones, pre-transplant mixed lymphocyte reaction products were sequenced and compared with unstimulated pre-transplant donor and recipient T cells. The cohort enrolled about two dozen intestinal transplant recipients, one of whom was a retransplant, and a few patients without pretransplant specimens were excluded. Donor T cell macrochimerism was defined as a peak of at least 4% donor T cells among recipient peripheral blood mononuclear cells. Instead of going to the commercial service, samples from a few later patients were sequenced in-house on an Illumina MiSeq and processed with MiXCR. What the work shows at the level of the full study, not this receptor alone: Early after transplant, peak levels of circulating GvH clones were associated with declines in HvG clones. GvH clones were detected in recipient bone marrow, and some of these GvH clones were observed earlier in ileal mucosa or blood, consistent with an intestinal mucosal origin. Conclusions were limited by the relatively low number and heterogeneity of intestinal transplant patients. High GvH to HvG T cell clonal ratios were observed in the allografts of patients with donor T cell macrochimerism.

V lost 0 bases and J lost 8 bases; the stretch between them is 16 bases long. Per the germline V gene, SGHTA is the CDR1 and FQGNSA is the CDR2. The CDR3 runs 16 amino acids, cysteine and phenylalanine included. Solely the CDR3 DNA is kept, with 48 bases framed from the first base. Library creation used the immunoSEQ multiplex PCR assay. For most patients, genomic DNA was isolated using the Qiagen DNeasy Blood and Tissue Kit and was shipped frozen to Adaptive Biotechnologies for TCR sequencing. For most patients, high-throughput TCR-beta CDR3 sequencing of genomic DNA was performed by Adaptive Biotechnologies. The authors' analysis ran thus. Adaptive's ImmunoSEQ software supplied the TCR sequencing data for more than 15 patients, while MiXCR and VDJtools were used to process a few other patients. To correct CD4 versus CD8 sorting errors, any sequence found in both subsets at a frequency ratio below 5:1 was removed. CDR3 nucleotide sequences shared between donor and recipient were removed because the origin of such sequences could not be assigned. To be classed as alloreactive, a clone needed at least 2-fold expansion over unstimulated cells and a minimum CFSE-low frequency of 0.002% (template counts) or 0.001% (read counts). Clones were considered mappable if detected in sequenced pre-transplant spleen, lymph node, or MLR CFSE-low populations of the donor or recipient. The cumulative frequency of alloreactive clones was calculated as a percentage of all sequences, weighted by copy number. TCRdb stores this immuneACCESS table with in-frame sequences only. Part of the clones is absent; in the studies checked, under half of the shortfall reflects unresolved V genes, and no reason is known for the rest. D and trimming come from the DNA, and the V and J calls and clone size come from that table. The sample profile shows about 120,000 clones; approximately 96% of them were found once. The ten biggest clones cover roughly 3.5% of the sample.

The table lists this clone with a count of one. The target of this receptor is not known. No much larger clone exists at a distance of one base, and base qualities are not known. The meaning of the sample's time point label: cells obtained before transplantation from donor or recipient. CD3+CD4+ and CD3+CD8+ populations were FACS-sorted from unstimulated pre-transplant donor and recipient cells taken from spleen or lymph nodes. This material consisted of unstimulated CD8+ T cells sorted from spleen or lymph node cells, taken before intestinal transplant. This receptor chain uses TRBV7-2 and TRBJ1-4; D gene: possibly TRBD1, on 6 matching bases. The clonotype was recovered from a human donor who received an intestinal transplant. The nucleotide sequence reads as follows: TGTGCCAGCAGCTTAGCGGCGGGGGGCGCGAGGGAAAAACTGTTTTTT. This gives the protein CASSLAAGGAREKLFF.